These T cell receptor beta chains were read from a single sample in a study of CD8 T cells in ankylosing spondylitis. TCRdb itself ran the 5' RACE reads through MiXCR, one entry per CDR3 protein. The sample comprises 160,000 or so distinct CDR3 sequences, approximately 10% of which are singletons, and over 13% rests with the top ten. Material for sequencing was blood, either unsorted or a sorted T cell fraction (not recorded which). These TCRs come from a female donor with ankylosing spondylitis or in good health (not recorded which). The CDR3 runs from the conserved cysteine through the conserved F or W. The size field is filled for only some rows; it gives once, few, many or a size class.

J: TRBJ1-6; size: NA; V: TRBV6-1; CDR3: CASSFGPGGNNSPLHF
J: TRBJ2-5; size: NA; V: TRBV7-9; CDR3: CASSLPKGLAEETQYF
J: TRBJ1-2; size: NA; V: TRBV27; CDR3: CASSSTSGQRNYGYTF
J: TRBJ2-1; size: few; V: TRBV19; CDR3: CASSIEADWTGTYNEQFF
J: TRBJ2-2; size: few; V: TRBV4-3; CDR3: CASSQYTRTLQNTGELFF
J: TRBJ2-1; size: NA; V: TRBV15; CDR3: CATSAGFGLKYNEQFF
J: TRBJ2-7; size: many; V: TRBV7-2; CDR3: CASSFRTSGKESYEQYF
J: TRBJ2-7; size: few; V: TRBV4-3; CDR3: CATPSQGPSSYEQYF
J: TRBJ2-2; size: few; V: TRBV7-9; CDR3: CASSSPGLMMNTGELFF
J: TRBJ2-3; size: few; V: TRBV6-5; CDR3: CASSYSTMDTQYF
J: TRBJ1-4; size: few; V: TRBV3-1; CDR3: CASSQDEKLFF
J: TRBJ1-2; size: few; V: TRBV9; CDR3: CASSVDRQGLNYGYTF
J: TRBJ2-1; size: NA; V: TRBV20-1; CDR3: CSAKRGGGTSYYNEQFF
J: TRBJ2-3; size: many; V: TRBV15; CDR3: CATSVDRGGADTQYF
J: TRBJ2-1; size: few; V: TRBV15; CDR3: CATSRDRTMNEQFF
J: TRBJ2-7; size: few; V: TRBV27; CDR3: CASRTSTHGQNEQYF
J: TRBJ2-7; size: few; V: TRBV7-2; CDR3: CASSPGAGVSYEQYF
J: TRBJ2-1; size: NA; V: TRBV7-8; CDR3: CASSLEPLGLAGNYNEQFF
J: TRBJ1-6; size: NA; V: TRBV11-2; CDR3: CASSPQQGALSPLHF
J: TRBJ2-7; size: NA; V: TRBV13; CDR3: CASSGPGGKAYEQYF
J: TRBJ2-5; size: few; V: TRBV11-1; CDR3: CASSLRSEVDRAWETQYF
J: TRBJ2-2; size: NA; V: TRBV10-3; CDR3: CAISGRDGNTGELFF
J: TRBJ2-7; size: NA; V: TRBV27; CDR3: CASSVAGTGSEQYF
J: TRBJ2-2; size: NA; V: TRBV27; CDR3: CASTGQGTGELFF
J: TRBJ2-1; size: few; V: TRBV7-9; CDR3: CASSEPGLAGGNEQFF
J: TRBJ2-5; size: many; V: TRBV12-3/TRBV12-4; CDR3: CASSLGSGQETQYF
J: TRBJ2-3; size: NA; V: TRBV11-3; CDR3: CASSLVGASSDTQYF
J: TRBJ2-7; size: few; V: TRBV11-2; CDR3: CASSPLPSDGEQYF
J: TRBJ1-1; size: few; V: TRBV9; CDR3: CASSKTGSDTEAFF
J: TRBJ1-5; size: NA; V: TRBV6-2/TRBV6-3; CDR3: CASSYGRQSNQPQHF
J: TRBJ2-7; size: few; V: TRBV5-6; CDR3: CASSLASGSTSSYEQYF
J: TRBJ2-1; size: many; V: TRBV12-3/TRBV12-4; CDR3: CASRGSNEQFF
J: TRBJ2-3; size: NA; V: TRBV6-2/TRBV6-3; CDR3: CASSYSPGLAGGDTQYF
J: TRBJ2-7; size: few; V: TRBV6-1; CDR3: CASTPGHEQYF
J: TRBJ1-2; size: many; V: TRBV9; CDR3: CASSLGGSNYGYTF
J: TRBJ2-5; size: few; V: TRBV7-9; CDR3: CASSEDRVQETQYF
J: TRBJ2-7; size: few; V: TRBV30; CDR3: CAWSASGSAWEQYF
J: TRBJ2-6; size: few; V: TRBV20-1; CDR3: CSARAAGRTGAGANVLTF
J: TRBJ2-5; size: few; V: TRBV12-3/TRBV12-4; CDR3: CASTGGGETQYF
J: TRBJ2-6; size: NA; V: TRBV9; CDR3: CASSVEGTGANVLTF
J: TRBJ2-2; size: NA; V: TRBV20-1; CDR3: CSAAGSGELFF
J: TRBJ2-5; size: NA; V: TRBV7-9; CDR3: CASSYSGEGLQETQYF
J: TRBJ2-1; size: few; V: TRBV20-1; CDR3: CSASDIGRTRNEQFF
J: TRBJ2-1; size: NA; V: TRBV6-5; CDR3: CASSYSRGTSGKNEQFF
J: TRBJ2-1; size: few; V: TRBV12-3/TRBV12-4; CDR3: CASSFANDNEQFF
J: TRBJ2-3; size: few; V: TRBV4-1; CDR3: CASSQEGTGGWPDTQYF
J: TRBJ2-1; size: NA; V: TRBV10-2; CDR3: CASSEFGGFVNGEQFF
J: TRBJ2-7; size: few; V: TRBV18; CDR3: CASTPTAPSSYEQYF
J: TRBJ2-2; size: many; V: TRBV5-6; CDR3: CASSLRYVRANTGELFF
J: TRBJ2-2; size: few; V: TRBV30; CDR3: CAWSDTGELFF
J: TRBJ2-7; size: many; V: TRBV15; CDR3: CATSREFRQNPYEQYF
J: TRBJ2-7; size: NA; V: TRBV9; CDR3: CASSAGLAREEQYF
J: TRBJ2-7; size: many; V: TRBV4-3; CDR3: CASSLGQGAYEQYF
J: TRBJ1-1; size: many; V: TRBV12-3/TRBV12-4; CDR3: CASSHRDRGLEAFF
J: TRBJ1-4; size: many; V: TRBV5-6; CDR3: CASSRWGEDEKLFF
J: TRBJ1-4; size: many; V: TRBV2; CDR3: CASRTRVPNEKLFF
J: TRBJ1-1; size: few; V: TRBV12-3/TRBV12-4; CDR3: CASSSAGAEAFF